The 16 T cell receptor beta chains given below trace back to one sample, sequenced in a study of regulatory T cells in long-lasting Graves disease. Noted time point: newly diagnosed GD, antithyroid drugs for less than 3 months. From PBMCs, RNA was extracted and then used to make the TCR library. The authors built TCR beta libraries using iRepertoire HTBI primers and Arm-PCR of CDR3 regions. Each CDR3 protein gets one entry after TCRdb re-called the multiplex PCR reads with MiXCR. The sample has around 500,000 distinct CDR3 sequences; about 12% are singletons. The same specimen was also included in a second study, on T cells in Graves' hyperthyroidism and ophthalmopathy.

The sequences come from peripheral blood mononuclear cells (PBMCs), collected at new diagnosis, from a patient treated with antithyroid drugs. The receptors were gathered from a woman under 40 with Graves disease.

This chain connects TRBV11-3 to TRBJ1-4; weak D call: TRBD1 (5 bases). Germline V gene lookup returns CDR1 SGHNT and CDR2 YENEEA. Trimming cost V 2 bases and J 4 bases, with 11 bases left between them. The CDR3 extends over 15 amino acids. CDR3 loop: CASSLTQGYNEKLFF. The CDR3 DNA is TGTGCCAGCAGCTTAACCCAGGGATATAATGAAAAACTGTTTTTT.

This clonotype was picked up many times. The V call is TRBV19, the J call TRBJ2-1; no clear D gene. Germline V lookup: CDR1 LNHDA, CDR2 SQIVND (reference sequence). The germline V and J ends were trimmed by 0 bases and 6 bases, with 6 bases remaining between them. The CDR3 contains 13 residues. The CDR3 reads CASSIEGINEQFF. The CDR3 coding sequence is TGTGCCAGTAGTATAGAGGGAATCAATGAGCAGTTCTTC.

This clonotype was observed a handful of times. The chain has TRBV7-8 and TRBJ1-1, with D hard to call. The germline gives CDR1 SGHVS, CDR2 FQNEAQ. This CDR3 comprises 16 residues. The ends were cut back, 8 bases at V and 0 bases at J, with 19 bases in the middle. The CDR3 DNA sequence: TGTGCCAGCTCCCTTCTAGCTCATACCATGAACACTGAAGCTTTCTTT. Translation gives CASSLLAHTMNTEAFF.

This chain uses TRBV7-9 with TRBJ2-3, with 9 bases matching TRBD1. In germline, CDR1 is SEHNR, CDR2 FQNEAQ (reference sequence). Trimming removed 5 bases from V and 5 bases from J; junction bases left unmatched: 14. This CDR3 comprises 17 residues. CDR3 residues: CASSLQGTGTFLDTQYF. DNA of the CDR3: TGTGCCAGCAGCCTCCAAGGGACAGGGACCTTTTTAGATACGCAGTATTTT.

Only a few counts were recorded for this clonotype. This sequence joins TRBV28 and TRBJ2-7, with D uncertain. The length of the CDR3 is 12 residues. The germline V gene has CDR1 MDHEN and CDR2 SYDVKM. The V end was cut by 5 bases, the J end by 7 bases, with 12 bases between. The CDR3 reads CASSPNSREQYF. Here the CDR3 DNA reads TGTGCCAGCAGTCCCAACAGTCGGGAGCAGTACTTC.

This clonotype showed up just a few times. The chain recombines TRBV20-1 with TRBJ1-5; a possible D gene is TRBD1 (6 bases). Germline V gives CDR1 DFQATT, CDR2 SNEGSKA (reference sequence). This CDR3 region has 13 residues. V was trimmed by 4 bases and J by 3 bases, leaving 10 bases between them. CDR3 sequence: CSATDRNNQPQHF. As DNA, the CDR3 is TGCAGTGCTACCGACAGGAACAATCAGCCCCAGCATTTT.

This clonotype appeared many times. The gene calls are TRBV28 and TRBJ1-1; D perhaps matches TRBD1 (6 bases). Germline V gene sequence: CDR1 MDHEN, CDR2 SYDVKM. Trimming removed 8 bases at V and 1 base at J, with 11 bases between. The CDR3 is 13 amino acids. CDR3 nucleotides: TGTGCCAGCCTGGGACACCCGAACACTGAAGCTTTCTTT. This translates into CASLGHPNTEAFF.

This clonotype was seen many times. J is TRBJ2-3 and V is TRBV2; perhaps TRBD1 as D (6 bases). Germline CDR1 SNHLY, CDR2 FYNNEI. The CDR3 runs 15 residues. V lost 5 bases, J lost 0 bases, and 12 bases lay in between. CDR3 in amino acids: CASSRGQGSTDTQYF. CDR3 coding DNA: TGTGCCAGCAGTCGAGGGCAGGGGAGCACAGATACGCAGTATTTT.

This clonotype was detected many times. The chain recombines TRBV12-3 or TRBV12-4 with TRBJ1-4; tentatively, D is TRBD1 (5 bases). CDR3 size: 18 residues. The V and J ends lost 1 base and 0 bases respectively, with 15 bases between them. CDR3 sequence (DNA): TGTGCCAGCAGTTTAGTGGGTCAGGGTATTGCAACTAATGAAAAACTGTTTTTT. Its translation: CASSLVGQGIATNEKLFF.

A few counts support this clonotype. The chain uses TRBV18 and TRBJ1-4; D is unclear. V was shortened by 3 bases and J by 7 bases, with 18 bases between the two germline ends. The CDR3 consists of 16 residues. In germline, CDR1 is KGHSH, CDR2 LQKENI. This CDR3 reads CASSPSGYDRSEKLFF. In DNA, the CDR3 is TGTGCCAGCTCACCGTCGGGGTACGATCGGAGTGAAAAACTGTTTTTT.

The sample holds many counts of this clonotype. This chain connects TRBV20-1 to TRBJ2-1, with 10 bases matching TRBD2. This CDR3 is 15 amino acids long. V lost 0 bases to trimming and J lost 9 bases; unmatched junction nucleotides: 8. The V gene's germline CDR1 is DFQATT and CDR2 SNEGSKA (reference sequence). The CDR3 region has the DNA TGCAGTGCTAGAGATCCCAGCGGGAGGGGTATTGAGCAGTTCTTC. Its translation: CSARDPSGRGIEQFF.

In this sample, this clonotype turned up many times. CDR3 in amino acids: CASSRTSGSERPGQYF. DNA of the CDR3: TGCGCCAGCAGCCGGACAAGCGGGAGTGAAAGGCCCGGGCAGTACTTC. This chain links TRBV5-1 with TRBJ2-7; 8 bases align to TRBD2. Germline V lookup: CDR1 SGHRS, CDR2 YFSETQ. The junction had 18 bases not matched to a gene; V was cut back by 4 bases and J by 9 bases. The CDR3 has 16 residues.

This clonotype was counted many times. The rearrangement links TRBV12-3 or TRBV12-4 to TRBJ1-4; D call uncertain. This CDR3 has 12 amino acids. With 7 bases removed from V and 6 bases from J, the gap between germline ends came to 9 bases. The CDR3 region is CASTSEYEKLFF. The CDR3 DNA reads as TGTGCCAGCACCTCGGAATATGAAAAACTGTTTTTT.

The CDR3 DNA is TGCGCCAGCAGCTTGAGAGCGGGAGGCTTGTCCTACGAGCAGTACTTC. Its translation is CASSLRAGGLSYEQYF. The chain carries TRBV5-1 and TRBJ2-7, with TRBD2 identical over 9 bases. V gave up 1 base and J gave up 1 base; unmatched junction bases: 6. CDR1 and CDR2 (germline): SGHRS, YFSETQ. The CDR3 contains 16 residues.

Only a few counts were recorded for this clonotype. The chain combines TRBV27 with TRBJ2-5, with a tentative D call TRBD1 (5 bases). CDR3 length: 14 amino acids. Germline V gene sequence: CDR1 MNHEY, CDR2 SMNVEV (reference sequence). Trimming left V 5 bases short and J 2 bases short, with 12 bases between. The CDR3 loop is CASSPPDRQETQYF. CDR3 DNA sequence: TGTGCCAGCAGTCCCCCAGACAGACAAGAGACCCAGTACTTC.

Of note for this clonotype: Since a much larger clone is just one base distant, this may be a read error. The chain employs TRBV15 and TRBJ2-7; TRBD2 agrees at 7 bases. Germline V gives CDR1 LNHNV, CDR2 YYDKDF (reference sequence). There are 16 residues in the CDR3. With V trimmed by 0 bases and J by 6 bases, 11 bases remained unmatched. This CDR3 is CATSRENLAEYCEQYF. DNA of the CDR3: TGTGCCACCAGCAGAGAAAACCTAGCGGAGTACTGCGAGCAGTACTTC. The whole variable domain, filled in from reference TRBV15 and TRBJ2-7, reads DAMVIQNPRYQVTQFGKPVTLSCSQTLNHNVMYWYQQKSSQAPKLLFHYYDKDFNNEADTPDNFQSRRPNTSFCFLDIRSPGLGDTAMYLCATSRENLAEYCEQYFGPGTRLTVT.